Listed below are T cell receptor beta chains from one sample, sequenced in a study of blood T cell repertoires in COVID-19. TCRdb's copy holds only in-frame clones and misses some; the assay was immunoSEQ multiplex PCR. The sample lists approximately 74,000 clones, less than 95% occurring once. Specimen: peripheral blood. Receptor source: a woman aged 60-75 years with active COVID-19. Each CDR3 is given with its conserved first and last residue. A D gene is named only where the DNA matches it firmly. Rows may omit the clone size; those that give it use once, few, many or a size class.

V	size	D	J	CDR3	DNA
TRBV9	once	.	TRBJ2-2	CASSVSGTPPHTGELFF	TGTGCCAGCAGCGTGAGCGGGACACCGCCCCACACCGGGGAGCTGTTTTTT
TRBV6-5	.	.	TRBJ2-5	CASSYSIRETQYF	TGTGCCAGCAGTTACTCGATCAGGGAGACCCAGTACTTC
TRBV28	.	.	TRBJ2-7	CASSPLGLAPYEQYF	TGTGCCAGCAGTCCTTTGGGACTCGCCCCCTACGAGCAGTACTTC
TRBV28	.	.	TRBJ1-5	CASRTAHRVTQPQHF	TGTGCCAGCAGAACGGCCCACAGGGTTACACAGCCCCAGCATTTT
TRBV5-1	.	.	TRBJ2-7	CASSLGDLQHEQYF	TGCGCCAGCAGCTTGGGCGATTTACAGCACGAGCAGTACTTC
TRBV5-1	.	.	TRBJ2-3	CASSLAPDVGLNTQYF	TGCGCCAGCAGCTTGGCCCCAGACGTGGGACTGAATACGCAGTATTTT
TRBV7-2	.	TRBD2	TRBJ2-7	CASSLGGGTYSYEQYF	TGTGCCAGCAGCTTAGGGGGGGGGACCTACTCCTACGAGCAGTACTTC
TRBV10-1	.	.	TRBJ2-3	CASSVSAPSRDTQYF	TGCGCCAGCAGTGTCTCCGCGCCGAGTAGAGATACGCAGTATTTT
TRBV28	.	TRBD1	TRBJ2-7	CASSSNRGQVPYEQYF	TGTGCCAGCAGTTCAAACAGGGGGCAGGTCCCCTACGAGCAGTACTTC
TRBV7-2	.	.	TRBJ2-1	CASSLALLVPYNEQFF	TGTGCCAGCAGCTTAGCGCTGCTAGTTCCGTACAATGAGCAGTTCTTC
TRBV27	.	.	TRBJ1-4	CASSLAQAGGEKLFF	TGTGCCAGCAGTTTAGCACAGGCCGGGGGTGAAAAACTGTTTTTT
TRBV27	.	TRBD2	TRBJ2-3	CASKIGGSYPDTQYF	TGTGCCAGCAAAATCGGGGGGAGTTACCCAGATACGCAGTATTTT
TRBV6-6	.	.	TRBJ1-2	CASSDPAGRNYGYIF	TGTGCCAGCAGTGATCCGGCGGGACGGAACTATGGCTACATCTTC
TRBV4-1	once	TRBD2	TRBJ2-1	CASSPSTGTSGKNNEQFF	TGCGCCAGCAGCCCCTCAACCGGGACTAGCGGGAAGAACAATGAGCAGTTCTTC
TRBV3-1/TRBV3-2	.	.	TRBJ1-2	CASSLRTGFYGYTF	TGTGCCAGCAGCCTGCGGACGGGGTTTTATGGCTACACCTTC
TRBV7-9	.	.	TRBJ2-3	CASSNGLTTDTQYF	TGTGCCAGCAGCAACGGACTGACCACAGATACGCAGTATTTT
TRBV6-5	once	.	TRBJ1-5	CASRLYQPQHF	TGTGCCAGCCGTCTCTATCAGCCCCAGCATTTT
TRBV5-4	.	.	TRBJ1-1	CASSLRGEAFF	TGTGCCAGCAGCTTGAGGGGTGAAGCTTTCTTT
TRBV18	.	.	TRBJ2-2	CASSPRGTGELFF	TGTGCCAGCTCACCAAGGGGGACCGGGGAGCTGTTTTTT
TRBV5-6	.	TRBD1	TRBJ1-2	CASRGTGGKYGYTF	TGTGCCAGCAGGGGGACAGGGGGTAAATATGGCTACACCTTC
TRBV13	.	TRBD2	TRBJ2-2	CASSFSGKGLSGELFF	TGTGCCAGCAGCTTCAGCGGGAAAGGTTTGTCCGGGGAGCTGTTTTTT
TRBV19	few	TRBD1	TRBJ2-2	CASSILGTANTGELFF	TGTGCCAGTAGTATTCTTGGGACAGCAAACACCGGGGAGCTGTTTTTT
TRBV14	.	TRBD1	TRBJ2-7	CASSQDSIREDGTGTPYEQYF	TGTGCCAGCAGCCAAGATTCGATACGGGAGGATGGGACAGGGACCCCCTACGAGCAGTACTTC
TRBV20-1	.	TRBD2	TRBJ2-1	CSASLREGRYNEQFF	TGCAGTGCTAGTTTGCGGGAGGGCCGGTACAATGAGCAGTTCTTC
TRBV19	.	.	TRBJ2-7	CASRSRGAPSYEQYF	TGTGCCAGTCGATCTCGGGGGGCCCCGTCCTACGAGCAGTACTTC
TRBV7-2	.	.	TRBJ1-1	CASSFFEAREAFF	TGTGCCAGCAGCTTCTTCGAGGCCCGTGAAGCTTTCTTT
TRBV19	.	TRBD2	TRBJ2-1	CASSVKLAGGTNEQFF	TGTGCCAGTAGTGTGAAACTAGCGGGAGGGACCAATGAGCAGTTCTTC
TRBV7-8	.	TRBD2	TRBJ2-3	CASSFLLASDTQYF	TGTGCCAGCAGCTTCTTACTAGCGTCAGATACGCAGTATTTT
TRBV30	.	TRBD1	TRBJ2-1	CAWSDRDRGRYNEQFF	TGTGCCTGGAGTGATAGGGACAGGGGCCGGTACAATGAGCAGTTCTTC
TRBV27	few	.	TRBJ1-5	CASMAGAGQPQHF	TGTGCCAGCATGGCGGGGGCGGGTCAGCCCCAGCATTTT
TRBV7-9	.	.	TRBJ1-4	CASSQPREGEKLFF	TGTGCCAGCAGCCAGCCTCGGGAGGGGGAAAAACTGTTTTTT
TRBV11-3	.	TRBD1	TRBJ2-5	CASSLNPGGDETQYF	TGTGCCAGCAGCTTAAACCCAGGGGGCGATGAGACCCAGTACTTC
TRBV18	.	TRBD1	TRBJ1-1	CASSPSGGRRTEAFF	TGTGCCAGCTCACCATCAGGGGGAAGACGCACTGAAGCTTTCTTT
TRBV6-5	.	TRBD2	TRBJ2-4	CASKGTGRGDIQYF	TGTGCCAGCAAAGGCACCGGGAGGGGAGACATTCAGTACTTC
TRBV12-3/TRBV12-4	.	.	TRBJ2-2	CASSSQGTGELFF	TGTGCCAGCAGTTCCCAGGGGACCGGGGAGCTGTTTTTT
TRBV29-1	.	.	TRBJ2-5	CSVDAGTQYF	TGCAGCGTTGATGCCGGGACCCAGTACTTC
TRBV13	once	TRBD2	TRBJ2-1	CASSSGLAGDGEQFF	TGTGCCAGCAGCTCTGGACTAGCGGGAGATGGCGAGCAGTTCTTC
TRBV27	.	TRBD2	TRBJ2-3	CASSAGGPLDTQYF	TGTGCCAGCAGTGCGGGAGGGCCTTTAGATACGCAGTATTTT
TRBV28	.	.	TRBJ2-7	CASSLGGQSEQYF	TGTGCCAGCAGTTTGGGTGGACAGTCCGAGCAGTACTTC
TRBV18	.	TRBD1	TRBJ2-5	CASSPPGQGETQYF	TGTGCCAGCTCACCACCGGGACAGGGAGAGACCCAGTACTTC
TRBV14	.	TRBD2	TRBJ2-1	CASSSLAGAYNEQFF	TGTGCCAGCAGCTCGCTAGCGGGCGCCTACAATGAGCAGTTCTTC
TRBV27	few	.	TRBJ2-7	CASRRQGQTYEQYF	TGTGCCAGCCGACGGCAGGGGCAAACCTACGAGCAGTACTTC
TRBV19	once	.	TRBJ1-1	CASTSRPGNTEAFF	TGTGCCAGTACCTCACGCCCGGGGAACACTGAAGCTTTCTTT